These 13 T cell receptor beta chains were all obtained from the same sample, sequenced in a study of Ad26.COV2.S vaccination and SARS-CoV-2 variants. The data were produced by immunoSEQ multiplex PCR, yet TCRdb's version contains in-frame clones alone and is incomplete. The sample consists of about 480,000 clones, 70% to 90% of them appearing once. Noted treatment: around 19 received Ad26.COV2.S at low or high dose, single or two shots; about 5 received placebo; per-sample allocation not given. Sample collection was performed on day 63 after the first vaccine or placebo injection. The starting material was peripheral blood, obtained in a trial of Ad26.COV2.S vaccine versus placebo. The receptors were gathered from a person between 18 and 65 years old who received the Ad26.COV2.S COVID-19 vaccine or a placebo.

The chain uses TRBV28 and TRBJ1-1, with TRBD1 as a possible D gene (6 bases). The CDR3 loop spans 17 amino acids. Trimming stripped 2 bases from V and 5 bases from J, with 21 bases between. Per the germline V gene, CDR1 is MDHEN and CDR2 is SYDVKM. CDR3 bases: TGTGCCAGCAGTTTAATCTTGGATGGGGGGCTTGGAACTGAAGCTTTCTTT. Residues: CASSLILDGGLGTEAFF. Full variable domain (outside the CDR3, taken from reference TRBV28 and TRBJ1-1): DVKVTQSSRYLVKRTGEKVFLECVQDMDHENMFWYRQDPGLGLRLIYFSYDVKMKEKGDIPEGYSVSREKKERFSLILESASTNQTSMYLCASSLILDGGLGTEAFFGQGTRLTVV.

The CDR3 DNA is TGTGCCAGCAGCTTAGCTGGTGGCCCGTCGGACTCTGGAAACACCATATATTTT. The encoded protein is CASSLAGGPSDSGNTIYF. This rearrangement joins TRBV7-2 to TRBJ1-3; no reliable D call. In germline, CDR1 is SGHTA, CDR2 FQGNSA. The V end was cut by 0 bases, the J end by 0 bases, with 15 bases between. The CDR3 totals 18 residues.

The V gene is TRBV30, the J gene TRBJ2-7; D not resolved. Trimming shortened V by 3 bases and J by 5 bases, and 8 bases separated the two germline ends. In germline, CDR1 is GTSNPN, CDR2 SVGIG (reference sequence). CDR3 length equals 11 residues. This CDR3 is CAWSLAHEQYF. CDR3 nucleotide sequence: TGTGCCTGGAGCCTCGCCCACGAGCAGTACTTC.

This chain uses TRBV11-3 with TRBJ2-1; 7 positions agree with TRBD2. CDR3 length equals 17 residues. Germline CDR1 and CDR2: SGHNT and YENEEA. The trim removed 0 bases at V and 5 bases at J, leaving 10 bases unmatched. The CDR3 here is CASSLDGSPSGHNEQFF. CDR3 sequence (DNA): TGTGCCAGCAGCTTAGATGGTTCCCCTAGCGGTCACAATGAGCAGTTCTTC.

J is TRBJ1-5 and V is TRBV6-5; D gene uncertain. CDR3 length: 12 residues. The germline V gene has CDR1 MNHEY and CDR2 SVGAGI. Trimming pared 8 bases from V and 3 bases from J, leaving 8 bases between. CDR3 loop: CASGRNNQPQHF. The CDR3 nucleotides read TGTGCCAGCGGACGGAACAATCAGCCCCAGCATTTT.

This sequence joins TRBV29-1 and TRBJ2-1; 13 nucleotides match TRBD2. CDR1 is SQVTM and CDR2 is ANQGSEA in the germline V gene. The CDR3 has 14 amino acids. Germline trimming cut 5 bases from V and 9 bases from J; bases unmatched to any gene: 7. The CDR3, as DNA: TGCAGCGTTCAGACTAGCGGGAGGTTCGTTGAGCAGTTCTTC. It translates to CSVQTSGRFVEQFF.

The chain joins TRBV5-1 to TRBJ2-3; 7 nucleotides agree with TRBD1. J gave up 0 bases and V 4 bases, and 8 bases lay outside the gene matches. Germline V gene lookup returns CDR1 SGHRS and CDR2 YFSETQ. CDR3 length: 16 residues. CDR3 bases: TGCGCCAGCAGCGTACCGGGACAGCTAAGCACAGATACGCAGTATTTT. Translating gives CASSVPGQLSTDTQYF.

This chain joins TRBV19 and TRBJ1-1; the D is unclear. CDR1 and CDR2 from the germline V gene are LNHDA and SQIVND (reference sequence). Deletions cut 3 bases from V and 11 bases from J, with 13 bases between. The CDR3 loop spans 12 amino acids. Here the CDR3 reads CASSMAGFGAFF. The CDR3 DNA sequence: TGTGCCAGTAGTATGGCGGGTTTTGGGGCTTTCTTT.

The rearrangement uses TRBV29-1 and TRBJ2-3, with TRBD2 matching 9 bases. The CDR3 contains 15 residues. J gave up 5 bases and V 4 bases, and 10 bases lay outside the gene matches. The germline CDR1 and CDR2 sequences are SQVTM and ANQGSEA. The CDR3 here is CSVVGLAPSGDTQYF. As DNA, the CDR3 is TGCAGCGTTGTGGGACTAGCCCCCTCGGGAGATACGCAGTATTTT.

The J gene is TRBJ1-4, the V gene TRBV28; the match to TRBD1 covers 8 bases. The V segment lost 6 bases and the J segment 7 bases; nucleotides outside the gene matches: 4. The germline gives CDR1 MDHEN, CDR2 SYDVKM. The CDR3 length is 13 residues. Here the CDR3 reads CASRQGGGEKLFF. CDR3 nucleotide sequence: TGTGCCAGCAGACAGGGGGGTGGTGAAAAACTGTTTTTT.

The chain joins TRBV6-5 to TRBJ2-2; 7 bases fit TRBD1. Germline V gene data show CDR1 as MNHEY and CDR2 as SVGAGI. The CDR3 runs 14 residues. Trimming removed 6 bases from V and 4 bases from J; junction bases left unmatched: 5. CDR3: CASRDRPVTGELFF. The CDR3 bases are TGTGCCAGCAGGGACAGGCCGGTCACCGGGGAGCTGTTTTTT.

This clone appeared a few times. The chain couples TRBV18 to TRBJ2-1; D is undetermined. CDR3 size: 11 residues. The germline V and J ends were trimmed by 8 bases and 8 bases, with 10 bases remaining between them. Per the germline V gene, CDR1 is KGHSH and CDR2 is LQKENI. In nucleotides, the CDR3 is TGTGCCAGCCGAGGTCAGGATGAGCAGTTCTTC. This encodes CASRGQDEQFF.

V gene TRBV7-9 combines with J gene TRBJ1-2; the match to TRBD1 covers 7 bases. This CDR3 comprises 15 residues. CDR1 is SEHNR, CDR2 FQNEAQ, per germline (reference sequence). V lost 5 bases to trimming and J lost 0 bases; unmatched junction nucleotides: 6. This chain's CDR3 is CASSKGQLTNYGYTF. The CDR3 coding sequence is TGTGCCAGCAGCAAGGGACAGCTTACTAACTATGGCTACACCTTC.